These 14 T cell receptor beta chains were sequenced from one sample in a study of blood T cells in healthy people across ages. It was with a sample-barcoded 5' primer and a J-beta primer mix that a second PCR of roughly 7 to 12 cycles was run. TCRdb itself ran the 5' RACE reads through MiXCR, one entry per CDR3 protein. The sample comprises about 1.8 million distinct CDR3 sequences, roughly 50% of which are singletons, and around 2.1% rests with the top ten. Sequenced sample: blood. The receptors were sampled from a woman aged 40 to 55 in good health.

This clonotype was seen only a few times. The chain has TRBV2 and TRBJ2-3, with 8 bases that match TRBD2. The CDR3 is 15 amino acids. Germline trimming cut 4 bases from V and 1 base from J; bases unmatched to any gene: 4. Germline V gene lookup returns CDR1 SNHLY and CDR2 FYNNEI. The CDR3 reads CASSAGSGGTDTQYF. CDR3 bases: TGTGCCAGCAGTGCCGGTAGCGGGGGCACAGATACGCAGTATTTT.

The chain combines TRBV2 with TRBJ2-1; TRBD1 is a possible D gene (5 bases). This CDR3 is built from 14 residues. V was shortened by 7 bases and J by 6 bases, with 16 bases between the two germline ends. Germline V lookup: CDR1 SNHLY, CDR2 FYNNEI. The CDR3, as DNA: TGTGCCAGCAAGGAGACAGCTATACTCAATGAGCAGTTCTTC. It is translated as CASKETAILNEQFF.

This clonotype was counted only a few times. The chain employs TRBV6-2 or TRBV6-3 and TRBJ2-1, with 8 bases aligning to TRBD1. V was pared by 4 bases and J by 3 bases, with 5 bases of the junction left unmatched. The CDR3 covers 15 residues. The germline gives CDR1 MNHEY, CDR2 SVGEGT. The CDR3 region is CASSLEQGVYNEQFF. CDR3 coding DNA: TGTGCCAGCAGTTTAGAACAGGGGGTCTACAATGAGCAGTTCTTC.

Written as DNA, the CDR3 is TGCAGTGCTGCAGGGACTTCCACCCCTGGGGACGAGCAGTACTTC. This gives the protein CSAAGTSTPGDEQYF. This chain links TRBV20-1 with TRBJ2-7, with D possibly being TRBD2 (6 bases). V gave up 5 bases and J gave up 5 bases, with 22 bases separating them. CDR1 and CDR2 (germline): DFQATT, SNEGSKA (reference sequence). The CDR3 is 15 residues long.

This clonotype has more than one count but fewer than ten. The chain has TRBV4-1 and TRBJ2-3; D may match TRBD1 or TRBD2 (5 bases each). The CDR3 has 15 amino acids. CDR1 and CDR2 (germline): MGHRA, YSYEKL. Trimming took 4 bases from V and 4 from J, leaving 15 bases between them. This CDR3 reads CASSPGTPGSDTQYF. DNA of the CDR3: TGCGCCAGCAGCCCAGGGACCCCAGGATCAGATACGCAGTATTTT.

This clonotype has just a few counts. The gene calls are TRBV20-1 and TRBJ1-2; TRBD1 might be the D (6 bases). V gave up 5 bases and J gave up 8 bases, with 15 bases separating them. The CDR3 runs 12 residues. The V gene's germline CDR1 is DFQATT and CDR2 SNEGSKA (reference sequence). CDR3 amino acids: CSADWEGGGYTF. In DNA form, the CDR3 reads TGCAGTGCTGACTGGGAGGGGGGCGGCTACACCTTC.

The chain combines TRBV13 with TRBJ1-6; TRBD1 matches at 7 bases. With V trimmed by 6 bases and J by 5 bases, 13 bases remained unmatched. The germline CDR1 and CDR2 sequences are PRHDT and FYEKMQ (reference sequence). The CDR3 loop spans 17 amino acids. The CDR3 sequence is CASRPNQGDLDNSPLHF. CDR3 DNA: TGTGCCAGCAGACCTAATCAGGGGGATCTAGATAATTCACCCCTCCACTTT.

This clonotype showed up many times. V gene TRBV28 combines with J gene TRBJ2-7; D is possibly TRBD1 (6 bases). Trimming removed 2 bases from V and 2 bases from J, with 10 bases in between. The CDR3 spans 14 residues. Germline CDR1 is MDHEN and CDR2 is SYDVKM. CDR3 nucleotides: TGTGCCAGCAGTTTAAGGGGACAAGCCTACGAGCAGTACTTC. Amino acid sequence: CASSLRGQAYEQYF.

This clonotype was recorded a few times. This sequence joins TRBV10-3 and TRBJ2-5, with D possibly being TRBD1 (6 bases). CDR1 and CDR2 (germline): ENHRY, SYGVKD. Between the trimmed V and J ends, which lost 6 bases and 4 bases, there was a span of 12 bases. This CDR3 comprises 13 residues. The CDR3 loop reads CAISGQRIETQYF. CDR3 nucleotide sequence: TGTGCCATCAGCGGACAGAGAATAGAGACCCAGTACTTC.

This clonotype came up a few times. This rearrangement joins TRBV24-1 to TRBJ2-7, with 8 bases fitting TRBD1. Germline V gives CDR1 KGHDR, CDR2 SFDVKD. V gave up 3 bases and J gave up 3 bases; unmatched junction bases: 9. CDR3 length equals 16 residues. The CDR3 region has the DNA TGTGCCACCAGTGATGCCACGGGACAGGACAGCTACGAGCAGTACTTC. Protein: CATSDATGQDSYEQYF.

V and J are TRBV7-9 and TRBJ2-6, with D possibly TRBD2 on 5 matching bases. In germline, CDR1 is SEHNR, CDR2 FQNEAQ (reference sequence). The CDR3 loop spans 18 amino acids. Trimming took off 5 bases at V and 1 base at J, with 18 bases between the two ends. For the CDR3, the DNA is TGTGCCAGCAGCCTTCTAGGAGGCCTTCTATCTGGGGCCAACGTCCTGACTTTC. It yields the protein CASSLLGGLLSGANVLTF.

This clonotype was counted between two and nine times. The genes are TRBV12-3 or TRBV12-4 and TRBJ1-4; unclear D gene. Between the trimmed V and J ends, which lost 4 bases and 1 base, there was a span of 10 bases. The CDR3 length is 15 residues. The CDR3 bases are TGTGCCAGCAGTTGGACCGAGGGAACTAATGAAAAACTGTTTTTT. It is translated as CASSWTEGTNEKLFF.

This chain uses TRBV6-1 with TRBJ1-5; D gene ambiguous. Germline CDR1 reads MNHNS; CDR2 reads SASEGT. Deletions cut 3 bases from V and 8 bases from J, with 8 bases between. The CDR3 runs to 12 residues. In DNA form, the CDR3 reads TGTGCCAGCAGTGACCCTCCTGAGCCCCAGCATTTT. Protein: CASSDPPEPQHF.

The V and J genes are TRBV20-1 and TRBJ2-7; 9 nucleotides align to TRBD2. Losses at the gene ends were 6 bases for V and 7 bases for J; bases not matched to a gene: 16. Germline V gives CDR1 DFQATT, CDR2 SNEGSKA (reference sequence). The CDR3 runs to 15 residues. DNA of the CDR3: TGCAGTGCGGCTAGCGGGACCTACGGAAAAGGGGAGCAGTACTTC. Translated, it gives CSAASGTYGKGEQYF.